This T cell receptor beta chain stems from a study of CXCR3-negative and CXCR3-positive naive CD8 T cells. Turning to the study itself: Across all libraries, TRB reads numbered roughly 140 million, with about 1.5 +/- 0.3 million in each library.

CD45RO-CCR7+CD27+CD95- marked naive CD8+ T cells. General observations from the study: Each naive subset displayed comparably high diversity, whereas memory CD8+ cells displayed much lower diversity. Relative to CXCR3-negative naive cells, CXCR3-positive naive cells had more hydrophobic TRB CDR3s.

The CDR3 is made up of 12 amino acids. The germline gives CDR1 SGHTA, CDR2 FQGTGA. To note about this clonotype: Its antigen is as yet unknown.

Libraries of TRB cDNA were made by 5' RACE and carried UMIs. TCRdb processed the 5' RACE reads again and assigns one entry to each CDR3 protein, with no DNA. The table for this sample gives about 46,000 distinct CDR3 sequences. The chain uses TRBV7-3 and TRBJ1-2; TCRdb lists TRBD1, though no DNA is available to test this call. The TCR comes from a human donor in good health. Some clones in this sample may be carry-over from other donors' samples. Sequenced sample: naive CXCR3- CD8+ T cells from blood. Noted subset: CD45RO-CCR7+CD27+CD95- naive CD8+ T cells lacking CXCR3 (TNR3-). The CDR3 protein is CASKQGGDGYTF.